Following are 2 T cell receptor beta chains from one sample sequenced in a study of shared clonotypes between healthy human individuals. Some clones are missing from TCRdb's copy, which holds only in-frame ones; the method was immunoSEQ multiplex PCR. The sample records 2,500,000 or so clones, 93% being singletons. Sequenced: naive CD4+ T cells from PBMCs. Subset: CD45RA+ positively selected. The receptors were sampled from a man younger than 35 in good health. Some clones in this sample may be carry-over from other donors' samples.

V is TRBV19 and J is TRBJ2-2; 14 positions match TRBD2. Germline V gene sequence: CDR1 LNHDA, CDR2 SQIVND (reference sequence). Germline trimming cut 7 bases from V and 6 bases from J; bases unmatched to any gene: 10. The CDR3 loop spans 17 amino acids. CDR3 in DNA: TGTGCCAGTAAGGGACTAGCGGGAGTCGTTCGGGCCGGGGAGCTGTTTTTT. This gives the protein CASKGLAGVVRAGELFF. The whole variable domain, filled in from reference TRBV19 and TRBJ2-2, reads DGGITQSPKYLFRKEGQNVTLSCEQNLNHDAMYWYRQDPGQGLRLIYYSQIVNDFQKGDIAEGYSVSREKKESFPLTVTSAQKNPTAFYLCASKGLAGVVRAGELFFGEGSRLTVL.

The chain couples TRBV5-1 to TRBJ2-6, with 11 bases identical to TRBD1. V lost 3 bases and J lost 5; bases outside the gene matches: 4. CDR1 and CDR2 (germline): SGHRS, YFSETQ. The CDR3 has 16 amino acids. The CDR3: CASSSGQGGRANVLTF. CDR3 nucleotide sequence: TGCGCCAGCAGCTCGGGACAGGGGGGCAGGGCCAACGTCCTGACTTTC.